This T cell receptor beta chain emerged from a study of blood T cell repertoires in COVID-19. On the study more broadly: Acute and convalescent COVID-19 specimens originated in the United States, Italy and Spain. From T cells, B-cell-depleted T cells, or PBMCs came the material, which was cDNA or gDNA.

Original analysis: Estimation of nucleated cell counts relied on the amplification of reference gene primers. Data came from immunoSEQ multiplex PCR; TCRdb stores just in-frame clones and leaves some out. That table is the source of V, J and clone size, and D and trimming were worked out from the DNA. In the table there are about 270,000 clones, around nine tenths of which are singletons. This CDR3 has 15 amino acids. Trimming removed 1 base from V and 5 bases from J, with 15 bases in between. CDR1 SGHDN and CDR2 FVKESK come from the germline V gene. The TCR comes from a man between 40 and 49 years old who had recovered from COVID-19. The chain uses TRBV14 and TRBJ2-7; a possible D gene is TRBD1 (5 bases). The sequenced sample consisted of peripheral blood. CDR3 loop: CASSQVRGRANEQYF. CDR3 nucleotides: TGTGCCAGCAGCCAAGTAAGAGGCAGGGCCAACGAGCAGTACTTC.